Listed below are T cell receptor beta chains from one sample, sequenced in a study of T cells after somatic rescue of genetic block. The table came from immunoSEQ multiplex PCR; TCRdb's copy has only in-frame clones and leaves some out. The sample holds tens of thousands of clones, about nine tenths seen once. The sequenced sample was peripheral blood mononuclear cells (PBMCs). The receptors were gathered from a woman between 18 and 29 years old. Each CDR3 is given with its conserved first and last residue.

j_call	v_call	cdr3_aa
TRBJ2-1	TRBV4-2	CASSQERAEQFF
TRBJ1-2	TRBV14	CASSQEWGYGYTF
TRBJ1-1	TRBV7-9	CASTPASRGRDTEAFF
TRBJ1-1	TRBV14	CASSQEGRGWLEAFF
TRBJ2-2	TRBV7-2	CASLNTGELFF
TRBJ2-7	TRBV27	CASNVLAGGGEQYF
TRBJ1-1	TRBV30	CAGRQGPNTEAFF
TRBJ1-5	TRBV5-1	CASSLTGPPNSNQPQHF
TRBJ1-2	TRBV27	CASSLTGDRYTF
TRBJ2-5	TRBV7-2	CASSLDGGQETQYF
TRBJ2-3	TRBV20-1	CSGGIGDTQYF
TRBJ1-5	TRBV5-6	CASSRGQYQPQHF
TRBJ1-5	TRBV30	CAWRPQGAAEPQHF
TRBJ2-3	TRBV11-2	CASSLLAGGTDTQYF
TRBJ1-3	TRBV7-6	CASSPASSQAYSGNTIYF
TRBJ2-5	TRBV7-9	CASSGISGSLETQYF